A single sample gave rise to the 20 T cell receptor beta chains below, sequenced in a study of shared clonotypes between healthy human individuals. Only in-frame clones appear in the TCRdb table, and some are missing; sequencing was by immunoSEQ multiplex PCR. The sample yields about 330,000 clones, 80% to 90% seen once. Material for sequencing was memory CD8+ T cells sorted from blood. Subset defined: CD45RO+ cells pooled with CCR7-negative TemRA cells. The receptors were gathered from a man between 18 and 29 years old in good health.

The chain carries TRBV27 and TRBJ1-6; 10 bases line up with TRBD1. The ends lost 4 bases at V and 8 bases at J; junction bases unmatched: 11. There are 17 residues in the CDR3. Germline V gene sequence: CDR1 MNHEY, CDR2 SMNVEV (reference sequence). The CDR3 DNA follows: TGTGCCAGCAGTTCAACCCGGTTGGACAGGGGGGATTCACCCCTCCACTTT. It is translated as CASSSTRLDRGDSPLHF.

The V and J genes are TRBV4-3 and TRBJ2-7, with a weak D call TRBD1 (5 bases). The V and J ends lost 0 bases and 4 bases respectively, with 10 bases between them. Germline V CDR1 and CDR2: LGHNA, YSLEER. The CDR3 contains 14 residues. DNA of the CDR3: TGCGCCAGCAGCCAAGAGACAGAGCTGTACGAGCAGTACTTC. It is translated as CASSQETELYEQYF.

In regard to this clone: The same CDR3 also results from other DNA sequences found in this sample. The V and J genes are TRBV27 and TRBJ1-4; D perhaps matches TRBD1 (5 bases). The V end was cut by 3 bases, the J end by 5 bases, with 10 bases between. Germline V lookup: CDR1 MNHEY, CDR2 SMNVEV (reference sequence). The CDR3 is made up of 14 amino acids. CDR3 DNA: TGTGCCAGCAGTTTTCAGGGAGCAAATGAAAAACTGTTTTTT. Protein product: CASSFQGANEKLFF.

The chain employs TRBV27 and TRBJ2-7; D assignment may be TRBD1 or TRBD2 (5 bases each). V was clipped by 4 bases and J by 2 bases, with 15 bases between them. CDR1 and CDR2 (germline): MNHEY, SMNVEV (reference sequence). The CDR3 is 15 residues long. DNA for the CDR3: TGTGCCAGCAGTTACGGGGCAGGGATAACCTACGAGCAGTACTTC. This sequence encodes CASSYGAGITYEQYF.

The gene calls are TRBV7-8 and TRBJ2-7; D remains ambiguous. Germline assignment: CDR1 SGHVS and CDR2 FQNEAQ. The CDR3 runs 11 residues. V dropped 8 bases and J dropped 8 bases, with 13 bases sitting between them. The CDR3 here is CASSDGYQQYF. CDR3 coding DNA: TGTGCCAGCTCAGATGGTTATCAGCAGTACTTC.

The V gene is TRBV7-9, the J gene TRBJ2-7; D possibly corresponds to TRBD2 (5 bases). The CDR3 is 14 amino acids. Germline V lookup: CDR1 SEHNR, CDR2 FQNEAQ (reference sequence). The V end lost 5 bases, the J end lost 0 bases, and 11 bases lay between the germline ends. DNA of the CDR3: TGTGCCAGCAGCGAGCGGACGGCCTCCTACGAGCAGTACTTC. Translating gives CASSERTASYEQYF.

This clone was seen repeatedly, ten times or more. This chain links TRBV4-1 with TRBJ1-3; D remains ambiguous. Germline V gene data show CDR1 as MGHRA and CDR2 as YSYEKL. The CDR3 has 17 residues. The V gene lost 6 bases and the J gene lost 0 bases, with 18 bases spanning the gap. The chain's CDR3 is CASSLSDGRDSGNTIYF. The CDR3 DNA sequence: TGCGCCAGCAGTTTATCGGACGGACGGGACTCTGGAAACACCATATATTTT.

The CDR3, as DNA: TGTGCCACCAGCGATTCGGGACAGGGGGCCTACGAGCAGTACTTC. Its protein is CATSDSGQGAYEQYF. The chain has TRBV15 and TRBJ2-7, with TRBD1 matching 11 bases. CDR1 and CDR2 (germline): LNHNV, YYDKDF (reference sequence). The CDR3 sequence is 15 residues long. V lost 5 bases and J lost 2; bases outside the gene matches: 5. Variable domain in full (rest from reference TRBV15 and TRBJ2-7): DAMVIQNPRYQVTQFGKPVTLSCSQTLNHNVMYWYQQKSSQAPKLLFHYYDKDFNNEADTPDNFQSRRPNTSFCFLDIRSPGLGDTAMYLCATSDSGQGAYEQYFGPGTRLTVT.

The chain has TRBV7-9 and TRBJ2-5; D is unclear. Germline V gene data show CDR1 as SEHNR and CDR2 as FQNEAQ (reference sequence). This CDR3 contains 14 residues. Trimming left V 3 bases short and J 2 bases short, with 10 bases between. This chain's CDR3 is CASSFGGPQETQYF. The CDR3 bases are TGTGCCAGCAGCTTCGGCGGCCCTCAAGAGACCCAGTACTTC.

This clone occurred many times. The rearrangement links TRBV6-1 to TRBJ2-3; D remains ambiguous. V was cut by 10 bases and J by 1 base, with 3 bases left in between. CDR3 length: 10 amino acids. Germline V gene lookup returns CDR1 MNHNS and CDR2 SASEGT. The CDR3 spells CATRTDTQYF. The DNA of the CDR3 is TGTGCCACCCGCACAGATACGCAGTATTTT.

The V gene is TRBV11-2, the J gene TRBJ1-4; no clear D gene. The V gene's germline CDR1 is SGHAT and CDR2 FQNNGV. The CDR3 runs to 16 residues. V lost 0 bases and J lost 2, with 10 bases in between. For the CDR3, the DNA is TGTGCCAGCAGCTTAGATCGGGAGGGCACTAATGAAAAACTGTTTTTT. This codes for CASSLDREGTNEKLFF.

The chain joins TRBV4-1 to TRBJ2-7; 9 bases match TRBD2. Germline V gene lookup returns CDR1 MGHRA and CDR2 YSYEKL. V was pared by 4 bases and J by 4 bases, with 5 bases of the junction left unmatched. CDR3 size: 14 residues. Here the CDR3 reads CASSPGLAAYEQYF. CDR3 DNA sequence: TGCGCCAGCAGCCCGGGACTAGCAGCATACGAGCAGTACTTC.

The rearrangement joins TRBV5-1 to TRBJ2-4; tentative D call: TRBD1 (5 bases). The ends were cut back, 4 bases at V and 6 bases at J, with 11 bases in the middle. CDR1 and CDR2 (germline): SGHRS, YFSETQ. CDR3 length: 13 amino acids. The DNA for the CDR3 is TGCGCCAGCAGCCAAAGGGGCAGAAACATTCAGTACTTC. Protein product: CASSQRGRNIQYF.

The V call is TRBV6-6, the J call TRBJ2-2; D ambiguous. V lost 4 bases and J lost 5, with 2 bases in between. CDR3 length equals 11 residues. Germline CDR1 is MNHNY and CDR2 is SVGAGI (reference sequence). The CDR3 DNA sequence: TGTGCCAGCAGTTTTACCGGGGAGCTGTTTTTT. This translates into CASSFTGELFF.

This chain uses TRBV5-4 with TRBJ2-5, with 9 bases matching TRBD2. The germline V gene has CDR1 SGHNT and CDR2 YYREEE (reference sequence). This CDR3 is built from 16 residues. J was trimmed by 1 base and V by 6 bases; bases with no gene match: 10. The CDR3 DNA follows: TGTGCCAGCAAAGCGGGAGGTGAAGGGATCCAAGAGACCCAGTACTTC. Its translation is CASKAGGEGIQETQYF.

The V and J genes are TRBV7-9 and TRBJ1-2, with D unclear. With 1 base removed from V and 12 bases from J, the gap between germline ends came to 12 bases. From germline, CDR1 is SEHNR and CDR2 FQNEAQ (reference sequence). The CDR3 consists of 12 residues. CDR3 sequence reads: CASSLGNSPDTF. In nucleotides, the CDR3 is TGTGCCAGCAGCTTAGGGAACAGCCCAGACACCTTC.

The genes are TRBV4-3 and TRBJ1-2; D not resolved. This CDR3 contains 15 residues. Germline CDR1 and CDR2: LGHNA and YSLEER. The V and J ends lost 0 bases and 8 bases respectively, with 16 bases between them. The CDR3 coding sequence is TGCGCCAGCAGCCAAGACGAGGGTATTGCGGACGGCTACACCTTC. This translates into CASSQDEGIADGYTF.

The chain couples TRBV7-9 to TRBJ2-7, with TRBD1 matching over 7 bases. Germline V gene sequence: CDR1 SEHNR, CDR2 FQNEAQ (reference sequence). There are 13 residues in the CDR3. V lost 6 bases and J lost 3; bases outside the gene matches: 5. CDR3 loop: CASRPRDSYEQYF. The DNA of the CDR3 is TGTGCCAGCAGACCCAGGGACAGCTACGAGCAGTACTTC.

The chain combines TRBV5-6 with TRBJ2-7, with 9 bases that match TRBD1. CDR3 length: 16 residues. Germline CDR1 reads SGHDT; CDR2 reads YYEEEE. J was trimmed by 0 bases and V by 5 bases; bases with no gene match: 9. For the CDR3, the DNA is TGTGCCAGCAGTAATACAGGGGGCCCTAGCTCCTACGAGCAGTACTTC. It translates to CASSNTGGPSSYEQYF.

Note on this clone: Other nucleotide sequences from this sample produce the same CDR3. The chain is built from TRBV28 and TRBJ1-5; no definite D call. CDR1 and CDR2 from the germline V gene are MDHEN and SYDVKM. V lost 8 bases, J lost 6 bases, and 2 bases lay in between. The CDR3 runs to 9 residues. CDR3 nucleotide sequence: TGTGCCAGCGGTCAGCCCCAGCATTTT. Residues: CASGQPQHF. Together with reference TRBV28 and TRBJ1-5, the CDR3 gives the full variable domain: DVKVTQSSRYLVKRTGEKVFLECVQDMDHENMFWYRQDPGLGLRLIYFSYDVKMKEKGDIPEGYSVSREKKERFSLILESASTNQTSMYLCASGQPQHFGDGTRLSIL.